The source of this T cell receptor (beta chain) is a study of cytomegalovirus exposure and HLA in healthy donors. The ends lost 0 bases at V and 5 bases at J; junction bases unmatched: 2. The CDR3 runs 13 residues. Germline V gene lookup returns CDR1 GTSNPN and CDR2 SVGIG (reference sequence). Primers included in the PCR were 60 Vbeta and 13 Jbeta primers. The protocol was immunoSEQ multiplex PCR, while the TCRdb copy is restricted to in-frame clones and leaves out a portion. The sample yields around 130,000 clones, around 83% seen once. The chain carries TRBV30 and TRBJ2-5, with 8 bases identical to TRBD2. The TCR comes from a man aged 45-60 years in good health and CMV-seronegative. Input material: PBMCs. The CDR3 DNA reads TGTGCCTGGAGTGTCGGGGGGGTGGAGACCCAGTACTTC. It specifies CAWSVGGVETQYF. The full variable domain, completed using reference TRBV30 and TRBJ2-5, is SQTIHQWPATLVQPVGSPLSLECTVEGTSNPNLYWYRQAAGRGLQLLFYSVGIGQISSEVPQNLSASRPQDRQFILSSKKLLLSDSGFYLCAWSVGGVETQYFGPGTRLLVL.